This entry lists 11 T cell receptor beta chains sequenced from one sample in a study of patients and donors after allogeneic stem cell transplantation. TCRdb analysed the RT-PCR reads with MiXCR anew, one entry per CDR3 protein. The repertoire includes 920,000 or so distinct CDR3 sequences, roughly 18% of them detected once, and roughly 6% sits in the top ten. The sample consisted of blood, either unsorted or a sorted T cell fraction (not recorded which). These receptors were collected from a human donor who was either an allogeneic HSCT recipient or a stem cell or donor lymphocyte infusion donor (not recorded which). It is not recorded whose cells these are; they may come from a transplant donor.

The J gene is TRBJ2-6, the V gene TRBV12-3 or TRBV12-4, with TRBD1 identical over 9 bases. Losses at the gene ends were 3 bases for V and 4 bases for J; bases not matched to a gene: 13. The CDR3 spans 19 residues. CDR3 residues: CASSFTRDRVGGGANVLTF. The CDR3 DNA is TGTGCCAGCAGTTTTACCCGGGACAGGGTAGGAGGGGGGGCCAACGTCCTGACTTTC.

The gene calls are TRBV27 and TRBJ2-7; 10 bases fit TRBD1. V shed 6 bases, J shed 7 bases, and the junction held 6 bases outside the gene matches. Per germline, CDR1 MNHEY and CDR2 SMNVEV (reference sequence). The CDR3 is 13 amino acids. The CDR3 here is CASRRDRGLEQYF. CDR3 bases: TGTGCCAGCAGAAGGGACAGGGGTCTGGAGCAGTACTTC.

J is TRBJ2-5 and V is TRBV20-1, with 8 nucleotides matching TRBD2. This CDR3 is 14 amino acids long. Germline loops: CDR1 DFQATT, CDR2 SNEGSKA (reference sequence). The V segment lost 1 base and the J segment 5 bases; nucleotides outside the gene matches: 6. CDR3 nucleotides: TGCAGTGCTAGAGGGGGGCAGCGGGGGGAGACCCAGTACTTC. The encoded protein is CSARGGQRGETQYF.

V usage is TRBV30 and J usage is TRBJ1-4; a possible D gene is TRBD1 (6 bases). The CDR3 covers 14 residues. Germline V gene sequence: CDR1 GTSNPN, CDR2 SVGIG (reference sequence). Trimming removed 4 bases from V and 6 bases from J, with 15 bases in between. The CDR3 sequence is CAWNPRGGHEKLFF. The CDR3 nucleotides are TGTGCCTGGAACCCCAGGGGCGGCCATGAAAAACTGTTTTTT.

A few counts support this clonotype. The CDR3 DNA sequence: TGTGCCAGCAGCCGAGAGGGGATGTTAGACAATGAGCAGTTCTTC. Translating it yields CASSREGMLDNEQFF. The chain links TRBV14 to TRBJ2-1; the D gene could be TRBD1 or TRBD2 (5 bases each). CDR1 is SGHDN, CDR2 FVKESK, per germline. The CDR3 consists of 15 residues. Trimming took off 4 bases at V and 5 bases at J, with 15 bases between the two ends.

CDR3 sequence (DNA): TGTGCCAGCAAGCAAGGAGGTAGCACCGGGGAGCTGTTTTTT. This gives the protein CASKQGGSTGELFF. The V gene is TRBV6-1, the J gene TRBJ2-2, with D possibly TRBD2 on 5 matching bases. The V gene lost 7 bases and the J gene lost 4 bases, with 13 bases spanning the gap. The germline V gene encodes CDR1 MNHNS and CDR2 SASEGT. The CDR3 length is 14 residues.

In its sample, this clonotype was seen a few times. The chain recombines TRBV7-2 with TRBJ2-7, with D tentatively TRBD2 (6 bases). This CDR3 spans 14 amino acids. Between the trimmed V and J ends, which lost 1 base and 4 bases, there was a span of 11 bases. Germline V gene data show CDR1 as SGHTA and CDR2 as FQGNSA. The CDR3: CASSLEGLWYEQYF. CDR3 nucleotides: TGTGCCAGCAGCTTAGAGGGACTTTGGTACGAGCAGTACTTC.

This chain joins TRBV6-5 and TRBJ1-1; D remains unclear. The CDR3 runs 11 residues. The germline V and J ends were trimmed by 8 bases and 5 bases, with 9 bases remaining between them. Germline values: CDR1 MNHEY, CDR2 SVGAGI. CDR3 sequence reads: CASVRWTEAFF. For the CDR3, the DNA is TGTGCCAGCGTCCGGTGGACTGAAGCTTTCTTT.

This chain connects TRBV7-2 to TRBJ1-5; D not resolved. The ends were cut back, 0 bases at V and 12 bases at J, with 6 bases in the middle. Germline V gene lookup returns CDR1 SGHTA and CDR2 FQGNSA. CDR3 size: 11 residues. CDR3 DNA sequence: TGTGCCAGCAGCTTAGCAGGGTACCAGCATTTT. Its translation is CASSLAGYQHF.

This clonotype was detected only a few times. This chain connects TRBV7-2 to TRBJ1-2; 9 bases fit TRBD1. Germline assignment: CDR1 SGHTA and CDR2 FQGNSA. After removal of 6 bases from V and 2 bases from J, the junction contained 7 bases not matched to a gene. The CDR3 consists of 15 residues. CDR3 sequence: CASSGQQGANYGYTF. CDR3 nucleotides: TGTGCCAGCAGTGGGCAACAGGGGGCAAACTATGGCTACACCTTC.

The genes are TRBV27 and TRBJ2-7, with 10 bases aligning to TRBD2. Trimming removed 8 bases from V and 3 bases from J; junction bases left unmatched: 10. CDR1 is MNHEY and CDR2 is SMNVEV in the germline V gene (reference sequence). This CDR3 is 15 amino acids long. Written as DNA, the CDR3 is TGTGCCAGCGGGCGGACTAGCGGAACGAACTACGAGCAGTACTTC. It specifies CASGRTSGTNYEQYF.